The 11 T cell receptor beta chains reported below all come from one sample, sequenced in a study of CD8+ T cells in alopecia areata. The treatment: oral pan-JAK inhibitor, 5-10 mg twice daily. cDNA reverse transcribed from extracted RNA served as the sequencing template. Sequencing used immunoSEQ multiplex PCR; TCRdb keeps in-frame clones, though not all of them. The sample carries about 180,000 clones, approximately 59% recorded once. The material sequenced was CD4+ T cells sorted from blood, taken between weeks 55 and 65, from a patient treated with tofacitinib. Receptors were obtained from a human donor with alopecia areata.

Concerning this clone: The DNA is left out, because the CDR3 cannot be placed on it with certainty; the CDR3 is given as TCRdb lists it. This sequence joins TRBV7-9 and TRBJ2-6; the table assigns TRBD2, which was not confirmed against the DNA. In germline, CDR1 is SEHNR, CDR2 FQNEAQ (reference sequence). The CDR3 length equals 15 residues, ends included. The CDR3 loop reads CASSTSSSGANVLTF.

This clone has just a few counts. V and J are TRBV29-1 and TRBJ2-3; perhaps TRBD1 as D (6 bases). The CDR3 is 15 amino acids. Germline CDR1 reads SQVTM; CDR2 reads ANQGSEA. V was shortened by 6 bases and J by 2 bases, with 18 bases between the two germline ends. The CDR3 is CSVHLLGGDTDTQYF. The CDR3 DNA is TGCAGCGTCCACCTACTAGGGGGAGACACAGATACGCAGTATTTT.

This clone appeared once. The rearrangement links TRBV30 to TRBJ2-3, with 7 bases matching TRBD1. CDR1 and CDR2 (germline): GTSNPN, SVGIG (reference sequence). V shed 1 base and J 0 bases; nucleotides not matched to a gene: 13. The CDR3 has 18 residues. CDR3 DNA sequence: TGTGCCTGGAGTGGGGGAACCGGGACAGTATCTAGCACAGATACGCAGTATTTT. As protein: CAWSGGTGTVSSTDTQYF.

This clone was detected once. The chain recombines TRBV25-1 with TRBJ1-4, with TRBD1 matching over 7 bases. Germline V lookup: CDR1 MGHDK, CDR2 SYGVNS. CDR3 length: 17 residues. The J segment lost 0 bases and the V segment lost 2 bases, leaving 6 bases of the junction unmatched. CDR3 in amino acids: CASSEHRGTATNEKLFF. The DNA of the CDR3 is TGTGCCAGCAGTGAACACAGGGGTACCGCAACTAATGAAAAACTGTTTTTT. Using reference TRBV25-1 and TRBJ1-4 for the parts outside the CDR3, the full variable domain is EADIYQTPRYLVIGTGKKITLECSQTMGHDKMYWYQQDPGMELHLIHYSYGVNSTEKGDLSSESTVSRIRTEHFPLTLESARPSHTSQYLCASSEHRGTATNEKLFFGSGTQLSVL.

The genes are TRBV6-5 and TRBJ2-3; D not certain. Looked up from germline, CDR1 is MNHEY and CDR2 is SVGAGI. With 6 bases removed from V and 1 base from J, the gap between germline ends came to 14 bases. This CDR3 spans 15 amino acids. CDR3 nucleotides: TGTGCCAGCAGATTGACATGGAAACGCACAGATACGCAGTATTTT. Translated: CASRLTWKRTDTQYF.

This clone turned up a few times. The chain employs TRBV9 and TRBJ1-5; D uncertain. Deletions cut 1 base from V and 9 bases from J, with 8 bases between. There are 12 residues in the CDR3. The germline V gene encodes CDR1 SGDLS and CDR2 YYNGEE. The CDR3 nucleotides are TGTGCCAGCAGCGTACACGAGGGGCCCCAGCATTTT. This gives the protein CASSVHEGPQHF.

This clone was counted between two and nine times. V usage is TRBV4-2 and J usage is TRBJ1-2; 9 positions agree with TRBD1. CDR1 is LGHNA, CDR2 YNFKEQ, per germline. CDR3 size: 17 residues. J was trimmed by 5 bases and V by 0 bases; bases with no gene match: 10. CDR3 sequence: CASSQDQGTGFKYGYTF. In nucleotides, the CDR3 is TGTGCCAGCAGCCAAGATCAGGGGACAGGGTTTAAGTATGGCTACACCTTC.

The chain has TRBV5-4 and TRBJ1-2; 7 bases line up with TRBD1. J was trimmed by 4 bases and V by 0 bases; bases with no gene match: 6. The germline gives CDR1 SGHNT, CDR2 YYREEE (reference sequence). The CDR3 spans 15 residues. The CDR3 DNA is TGTGCCAGCAGCTTGGGCTCACAGGGGCTCTATGGCTACACCTTC. This encodes CASSLGSQGLYGYTF.

The chain has TRBV7-2 and TRBJ1-3, with D possibly being TRBD1 (5 bases). The ends were cut back, 6 bases at V and 4 bases at J, with 16 bases in the middle. Germline assignment: CDR1 SGHTA and CDR2 FQGNSA. CDR3 length equals 15 residues. CDR3 region: CASSPQADRGNTIYF. The CDR3 coding sequence is TGTGCCAGCAGTCCACAGGCAGACCGAGGAAACACCATATATTTT.

The chain links TRBV7-9 to TRBJ1-1, with 12 positions matching TRBD1. CDR1 is SEHNR, CDR2 FQNEAQ, per germline (reference sequence). The CDR3 is 16 residues long. Unmatched junction bases numbered 9, after V lost 5 bases and J lost 5 bases. As DNA, the CDR3 is TGTGCCAGCAGCCCCGGGACAGGGGGCACGGGGACTGAAGCTTTCTTT. Translated: CASSPGTGGTGTEAFF.

The chain combines TRBV10-3 with TRBJ1-1; perhaps TRBD1 as D (6 bases). The CDR3 contains 14 residues. The V end lost 0 bases, the J end lost 9 bases, and 14 bases lay between the germline ends. Per germline, CDR1 ENHRY and CDR2 SYGVKD. The CDR3 nucleotides read TGTGCCATCAGTGAGTCGGGGGGCCCCGAACAAGCTTTCTTT. It is translated as CAISESGGPEQAFF.